The clone carrying this T cell receptor beta chain was observed many times. As yet, its antigen is unknown. There are 14 residues in the CDR3. CDR1 MNHEY and CDR2 SVGEGT come from the germline V gene. V gave up 4 bases and J gave up 7 bases, with 14 bases separating them. One entry per CDR3 protein, called by TCRdb with MiXCR from the 5' RACE reads. This table holds 150,000 to 200,000 distinct CDR3 sequences, approximately 6.2% found once. This specimen comes from a study of T cells after yellow fever vaccination. General study results and limits: Highly abundant clonotypes carried over from the bulk population could end up in FACS-sorted repertoires as contaminants. Some clonotypes, a small share, were shared between CD4 and CD8 compartments. Subsequent to the booster, the majority of primary-vaccination clones reappeared (less than 97% CD4, approximately 85% CD8).

The source is a man between 18 and 35 years old who received the YFV17D yellow fever vaccine. The rearrangement links TRBV6-2 or TRBV6-3 to TRBJ1-5; perhaps TRBD1 as D (5 bases). Sequencing was performed on CD4+ T cells sorted from PBMCs, taken on the day of the first yellow fever vaccination. In nucleotides, the CDR3 is TGTGCCAGCAGTTCCCCGGGGGGAGGACAGCCCCAGCATTTT. Translating gives CASSSPGGGQPQHF.